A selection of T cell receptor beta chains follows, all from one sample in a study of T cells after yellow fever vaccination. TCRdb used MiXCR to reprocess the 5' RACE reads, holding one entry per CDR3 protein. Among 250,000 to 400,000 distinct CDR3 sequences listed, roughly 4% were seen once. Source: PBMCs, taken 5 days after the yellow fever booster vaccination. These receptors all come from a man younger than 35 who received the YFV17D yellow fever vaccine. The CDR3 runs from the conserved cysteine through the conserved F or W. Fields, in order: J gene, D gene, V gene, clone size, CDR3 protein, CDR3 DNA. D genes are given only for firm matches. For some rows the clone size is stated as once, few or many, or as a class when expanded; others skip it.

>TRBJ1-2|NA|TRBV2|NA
CASSVRDIRGYTF
TGTGCCAGCAGTGTCCGGGACATTAGGGGCTACACCTTC
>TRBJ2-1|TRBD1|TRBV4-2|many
CASSLEPGTGNEQFF
TGTGCCAGCAGCCTAGAACCCGGGACAGGGAATGAGCAGTTCTTC
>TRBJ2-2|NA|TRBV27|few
CAIRIGGSGELFF
TGTGCCATCCGGATCGGGGGTTCCGGGGAGCTGTTTTTT
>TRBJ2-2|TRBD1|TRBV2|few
CASSPGGQAKNTGELFF
TGTGCCAGCAGCCCCGGGGGACAGGCAAAGAACACCGGGGAGCTGTTTTTT
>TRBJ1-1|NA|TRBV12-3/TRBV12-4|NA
CASSATGLNTEAFF
TGTGCCAGCAGTGCAACAGGGTTGAACACTGAAGCTTTCTTT
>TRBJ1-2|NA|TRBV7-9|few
CASSVPANYGYTF
TGTGCCAGCAGCGTACCCGCAAATTATGGCTACACCTTC
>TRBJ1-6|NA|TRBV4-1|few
CASSQVTGLLYNSPLHF
TGCGCCAGCAGCCAAGTGACAGGTCTTCTCTATAATTCACCCCTCCACTTT
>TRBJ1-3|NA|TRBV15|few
CATSRDRGSGNTIYF
TGTGCCACCAGCAGAGATCGGGGCTCTGGAAACACCATATATTTT
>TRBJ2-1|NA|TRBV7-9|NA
CASPTPGSYNEQFF
TGTGCCAGCCCTACACCAGGGAGCTACAATGAGCAGTTCTTC
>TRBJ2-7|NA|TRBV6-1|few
CASSEVRGIAHEQYF
TGTGCCAGCAGTGAAGTGAGGGGTATAGCCCACGAGCAGTACTTC
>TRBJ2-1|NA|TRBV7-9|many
CASSLLRRSNEQFF
TGTGCCAGCAGCTTACTCCGCCGCAGCAATGAGCAGTTCTTC
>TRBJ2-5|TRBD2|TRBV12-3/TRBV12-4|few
CASRYSGGQETQYF
TGTGCCAGCCGGTATAGCGGGGGCCAAGAGACCCAGTACTTC
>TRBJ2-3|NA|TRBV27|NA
CASSLSPGGMGTDTQYF
TGTGCCAGCAGCCTTTCGCCCGGCGGGATGGGAACAGATACGCAGTATTTT
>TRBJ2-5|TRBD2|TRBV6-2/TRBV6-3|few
CASSAGDLFGETQYF
TGTGCCAGCAGTGCGGGGGACTTATTCGGGGAGACCCAGTACTTC
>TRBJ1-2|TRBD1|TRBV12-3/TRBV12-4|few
CASSRDSLYCTF
TGTGCCAGCAGCCGGGACAGCCTATATTGCACCTTC
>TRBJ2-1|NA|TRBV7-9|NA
CASCPSIVGGPSYNEQFF
TGTGCCAGCTGCCCCTCGATTGTCGGGGGCCCCTCCTACAATGAGCAGTTCTTC
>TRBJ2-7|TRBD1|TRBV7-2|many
CASSLERDRVYEQYF
TGTGCCAGCAGCTTAGAAAGGGACAGGGTTTACGAGCAGTACTTC
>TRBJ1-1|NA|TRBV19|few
CASVLSGSTEAFF
TGTGCCAGTGTACTCAGCGGGTCCACTGAAGCTTTCTTT